This T cell receptor beta chain originates from a study of PD-1 blockade in classical Hodgkin lymphoma. Whole-study results and caveats: By C4D1, CD4+ diversity increased significantly, especially in complete responders. Before treatment, complete responders showed about the same diversity as newly diagnosed patients. In newly diagnosed patients, baseline TCR diversity was reportedly below that of healthy donors.

As to time point: cycle 4 day 1 (C4D1), after more than 5 weeks of nivolumab. Every patient was affected by relapse after autologous stem cell transplantation, while exposure to brentuximab vedotin was not uniform. Through magnetic negative selection, CD8+ T cells were separated from PBMCs that had been thawed. Details on this clone: The antigen remains undetermined.

The germline V gene has CDR1 LGHNA and CDR2 YNFKEQ. V lost 4 bases and J 0 bases, leaving 10 bases between the germline ends. The CDR3 loop spans 15 amino acids. Profiling relied on immunoSEQ multiplex PCR, and the TCRdb table lists in-frame clones only, not all of them. The sample yields around 4,100 clones, around three fifths seen once. The sequencing used CD8+ T cells from blood, collected before the fourth cycle of nivolumab. This clonotype was sampled from a human donor with classical Hodgkin lymphoma. The chain uses TRBV4-2 and TRBJ2-1; D gene uncertain. CDR3: CASSPTMSSYNEQFF. The CDR3 DNA reads as TGTGCCAGCAGCCCCACCATGAGCTCCTACAATGAGCAGTTCTTC.